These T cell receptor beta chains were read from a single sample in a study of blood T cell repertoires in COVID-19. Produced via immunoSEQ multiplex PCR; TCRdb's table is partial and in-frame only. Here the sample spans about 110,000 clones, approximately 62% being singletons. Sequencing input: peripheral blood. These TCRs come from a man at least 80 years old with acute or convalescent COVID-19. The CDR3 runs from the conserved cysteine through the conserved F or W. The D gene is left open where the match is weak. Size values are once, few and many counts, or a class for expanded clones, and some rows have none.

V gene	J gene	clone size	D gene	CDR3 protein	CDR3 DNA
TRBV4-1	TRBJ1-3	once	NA	CASSPTGSGNTIYF	TGCGCCAGCAGCCCGACAGGTTCGGGAAACACCATATATTTT
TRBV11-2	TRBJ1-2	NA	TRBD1	CASSLGQLSYGYTF	TGTGCCAGCAGCTTGGGACAGCTTTCCTATGGCTACACCTTC
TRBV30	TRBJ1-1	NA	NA	CACHQGTVPTEAFF	TGTGCCTGCCACCAGGGGACCGTACCCACTGAAGCTTTCTTT
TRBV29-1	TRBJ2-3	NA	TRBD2	CSVEGGRGKDTQYF	TGCAGCGTTGAAGGCGGGAGAGGGAAAGATACGCAGTATTTT
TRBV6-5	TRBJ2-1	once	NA	CASSYGAGSSYNEQFF	TGTGCCAGCAGTTACGGGGCAGGGTCCTCCTACAATGAGCAGTTCTTC
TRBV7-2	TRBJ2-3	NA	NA	CASSLSFSGFTDTQYF	TGTGCCAGCAGCTTAAGTTTTAGCGGATTCACAGATACGCAGTATTTT
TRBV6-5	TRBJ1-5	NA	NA	CASSGQNNQPQHF	TGTGCCAGCAGCGGACAGAATAATCAGCCCCAGCATTTT
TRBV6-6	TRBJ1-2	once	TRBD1	CASSQSRTGGYGYTF	TGTGCCAGCAGTCAATCCCGGACAGGCGGGTATGGCTACACCTTC
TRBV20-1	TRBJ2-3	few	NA	CSASPSDTQYF	TGCAGTGCTAGCCCGTCAGATACGCAGTATTTT
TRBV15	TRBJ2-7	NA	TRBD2	CATSPQLSGEQYF	TGTGCCACCTCCCCCCAACTTAGCGGGGAGCAGTACTTC
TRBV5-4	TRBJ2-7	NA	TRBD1	CASSQGQVNYEQYF	TGTGCCAGCAGCCAGGGACAGGTTAACTACGAGCAGTACTTC
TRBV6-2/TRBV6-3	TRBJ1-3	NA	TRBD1	CASSQGQNSGNTIYF	TGTGCCAGCAGCCAGGGACAGAACTCTGGAAACACCATATATTTT
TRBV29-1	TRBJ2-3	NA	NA	CSVARGGDTQYF	TGCAGCGTTGCTAGAGGGGGAGATACGCAGTATTTT
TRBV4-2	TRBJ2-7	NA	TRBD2	CASSQDWTSVFEQYF	TGTGCCAGCAGCCAAGACTGGACTAGCGTATTCGAGCAGTACTTC
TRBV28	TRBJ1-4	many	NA	CASNRAGTNEKLFF	TGTGCCAGCAACCGGGCGGGAACTAATGAAAAACTGTTTTTT
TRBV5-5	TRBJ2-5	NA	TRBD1	CASSVGQTGGGETQYF	TGTGCCAGCAGCGTGGGACAGACAGGGGGGGGAGAGACCCAGTACTTC
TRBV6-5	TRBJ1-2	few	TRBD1	CASRLDRYNGYTF	TGTGCCAGCAGACTGGACAGGTACAATGGCTACACCTTC
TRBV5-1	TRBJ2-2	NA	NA	CASRRGTSNTGELFF	TGCGCCAGCAGGAGGGGGACGAGTAACACCGGGGAGCTGTTTTTT
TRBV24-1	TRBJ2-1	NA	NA	CATSDLWGDSYNEQFF	TGTGCCACCAGTGATTTGTGGGGGGACTCCTACAATGAGCAGTTCTTC
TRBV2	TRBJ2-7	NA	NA	CASSFMRVEQYF	TGTGCCAGCAGTTTTATGAGGGTCGAGCAGTACTTC
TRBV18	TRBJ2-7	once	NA	CASSPLPGDYEQYF	TGTGCCAGCTCACCACTACCGGGGGACTACGAGCAGTACTTC
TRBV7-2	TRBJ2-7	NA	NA	CASSLELVYEQYF	TGTGCCAGCAGCTTAGAGCTGGTCTACGAGCAGTACTTC